This entry features one T cell receptor (beta chain) sequence. The antigen is unknown. This sample was included in a study of cytomegalovirus exposure and HLA in healthy donors. Method: immunoSEQ multiplex PCR; TCRdb's copy keeps in-frame clones and lacks some. The table shows about 330,000 clones, with 80% to 90% occurring only once. The CDR3 runs to 17 residues. Germline V gene data show CDR1 as MNHEY and CDR2 as SMNVEV (reference sequence). Trimming cost V 0 bases and J 2 bases, with 15 bases left between them. Study findings and constraints: A list of about 180 TCR beta chains associated with cytomegalovirus was given. Per published reports, the classifier diagnosed cytomegalovirus status with high specificity and sensitivity. The tendency of first-cohort TCR clusters to co-occur in the 110 or so validation repertoires emerged from a later analysis.

The chain recombines TRBV27 with TRBJ2-3; possibly TRBD2 for D (7 bases). The receptor comes from a woman between 18 and 30 years old in good health and CMV-seronegative. Sequencing was performed on PBMCs. CDR3 bases: TGTGCCAGCAGTTTATCATCGGGGGGCATTTACACAGATACGCAGTATTTT. Amino acid sequence: CASSLSSGGIYTDTQYF.